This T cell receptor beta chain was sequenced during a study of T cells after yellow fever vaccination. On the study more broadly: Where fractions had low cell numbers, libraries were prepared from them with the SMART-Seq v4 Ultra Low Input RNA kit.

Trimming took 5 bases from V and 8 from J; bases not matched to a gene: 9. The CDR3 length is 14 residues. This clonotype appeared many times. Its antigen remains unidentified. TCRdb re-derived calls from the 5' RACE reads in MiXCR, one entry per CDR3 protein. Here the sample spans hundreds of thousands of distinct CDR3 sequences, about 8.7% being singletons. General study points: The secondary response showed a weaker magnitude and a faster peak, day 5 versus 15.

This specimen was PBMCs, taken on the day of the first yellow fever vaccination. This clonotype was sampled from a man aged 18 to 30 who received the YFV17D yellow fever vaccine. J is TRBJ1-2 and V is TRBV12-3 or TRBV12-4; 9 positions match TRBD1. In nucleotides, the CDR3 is TGTGCCAGCAGTACCGACAGGGGGAAACGCGGCTACACCTTC. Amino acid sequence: CASSTDRGKRGYTF.